This is a list of T cell receptor beta chains from one sample in a study of identical twins. One entry per CDR3 protein, called by TCRdb with MiXCR from the 5' RACE reads. The sample carries around 140,000 distinct CDR3 sequences, approximately 3.5% recorded once. Material: memory T cells sorted from blood. The receptor source for this set is a man aged 18 to 35 in good health. The conserved cysteine and the conserved F or W are not part of the CDR3 here. The order of the fields is V gene, J gene, CDR3 protein.

TRBV12-3/TRBV12-4	TRBJ2-5	ASSLLGTSGRETQY
TRBV14	TRBJ2-3	ASSVGVVTQY
TRBV28	TRBJ2-3	ASSPLAGASTDTQY
TRBV9	TRBJ2-2	ASSASTRHTGELF
TRBV20-1	TRBJ1-1	SAGRHTEAF
TRBV5-5	TRBJ2-3	ASSPIRTSGSGDTQY
TRBV20-1	TRBJ1-1	SARDAGRKAF
TRBV2	TRBJ1-5	ASRRDRGGQPQH
TRBV7-2	TRBJ2-2	ASSLRPGQLNTGELF
TRBV7-8	TRBJ2-3	ASRQINPGLTDTQY
TRBV6-1	TRBJ2-1	ASTLNSGTRSEQF
TRBV5-1	TRBJ2-7	ASSWGSGGVYEQY
TRBV5-8	TRBJ2-1	ASSLVGFKF
TRBV6-5	TRBJ2-1	ASSYSTKNEQF
TRBV20-1	TRBJ1-5	SATRDFGNQPQH
TRBV5-1	TRBJ2-1	ASSSSGTAYNEQF
TRBV29-1	TRBJ1-5	SVVSSESSTNQPQH
TRBV4-3	TRBJ1-1	ASSQDLGARTEAF
TRBV12-3/TRBV12-4	TRBJ2-5	ASSPGLAGYQETQY
TRBV7-6	TRBJ2-1	ASSPPGRGPSNEQF
TRBV5-1	TRBJ1-6	ASSSTRLTGGGSPLH
TRBV10-3	TRBJ2-3	AISGDRDTQY
TRBV4-3	TRBJ2-2	ASSQVTGSTGELF
TRBV7-9	TRBJ2-7	ASSSGLVSYEQY
TRBV19	TRBJ1-5	ASTSFGQRDQPQH
TRBV24-1	TRBJ2-5	ATTDARENTQY
TRBV6-1	TRBJ2-2	ASRRFGGGRVAGELF
TRBV5-6	TRBJ2-7	ASQVGALYEQY
TRBV28	TRBJ2-3	ATLFATTDTQY
TRBV7-2	TRBJ1-5	ASSSRQGGQPQH
TRBV5-1	TRBJ2-3	ASSLGRWADTQY
TRBV3-1	TRBJ1-1	ASSHSDRVGTEAF
TRBV11-1	TRBJ2-3	ASSLNRASGAFSSTDTQY
TRBV6-1	TRBJ2-3	ASSENQGWTDTQY
TRBV18	TRBJ2-7	ASSHDSTYEQY
TRBV7-8	TRBJ2-7	ASSSYTGTGGNEQY
TRBV3-1	TRBJ1-5	ASSQDSVNQPQH
TRBV18	TRBJ2-1	ASSPALGLAINEQF
TRBV21-1	TRBJ1-2	ASSLRGERVLPNT
TRBV9	TRBJ1-2	ASSVDKGRAGYT
TRBV5-1	TRBJ2-7	ASSLETGGIYEQY
TRBV18	TRBJ1-1	ASSQGAGSF
TRBV24-1	TRBJ2-6	ATGSSGANVLT
TRBV25-1	TRBJ2-4	ASSEGESSKNIQY
TRBV3-1	TRBJ1-5	ASSLGRRNQPQH